What follows are 25 T cell receptor beta chains derived from one specimen sequenced in a study of T cell responses to AZD1222 COVID-19 vaccine. Clones were sequenced by immunoSEQ multiplex PCR, and TCRdb holds only the in-frame ones, with some missing. Found here are 95,000 to 100,000 clones, roughly nine tenths of them singletons; the top ten hold about 1.5%. Specimen: peripheral blood, collected on day 0 of AZD1222 vaccination. These receptors were collected from an adult in good health.

The rearrangement uses TRBV3-1 (or the pseudogene TRBV3-2) and TRBJ2-7, with 7 bases aligning to TRBD1. Unmatched junction bases numbered 4, after V lost 4 bases and J lost 10 bases. This CDR3 region has 11 residues. In germline, CDR1 is LGHDT, CDR2 YNNKEL (reference sequence). The CDR3 DNA reads TGTGCCAGCAGCCCAGGGACAGATCAGTACTTC. Translation: CASSPGTDQYF.

The V call is TRBV6-5, the J call TRBJ1-2; no firm D call. V gave up 7 bases and J gave up 0 bases, with 12 bases separating them. Germline assignment: CDR1 MNHEY and CDR2 SVGAGI. The CDR3 has 14 amino acids. CDR3 amino acids: CASNTRWPNYGYTF. In nucleotides, the CDR3 is TGTGCCAGCAACACCCGATGGCCTAACTATGGCTACACCTTC.

V usage is TRBV19 and J usage is TRBJ1-1, with 7 bases identical to TRBD1. V shed 5 bases and J 0 bases; nucleotides not matched to a gene: 12. Germline loops: CDR1 LNHDA, CDR2 SQIVND (reference sequence). The CDR3 has 17 amino acids. The DNA for the CDR3 is TGTGCCAGTAGTTTTGACAGGGAGGGCGAAGTGAACACTGAAGCTTTCTTT. This gives the protein CASSFDREGEVNTEAFF. Variable domain in full (rest from reference TRBV19 and TRBJ1-1): DGGITQSPKYLFRKEGQNVTLSCEQNLNHDAMYWYRQDPGQGLRLIYYSQIVNDFQKGDIAEGYSVSREKKESFPLTVTSAQKNPTAFYLCASSFDREGEVNTEAFFGQGTRLTVV.

This clone was found once. The V gene is TRBV7-2, the J gene TRBJ1-3; D is undetermined. Germline CDR1 and CDR2: SGHTA and FQGNSA. CDR3 length: 13 amino acids. V lost 4 bases to trimming and J lost 4 bases, with 8 bases between them. CDR3 coding DNA: TGTGCCAGCAGCTCCCGGGGAGGAAACACCATATATTTT. Translation: CASSSRGGNTIYF.

The chain is built from TRBV15 and TRBJ1-5; unclear D gene. Looked up from germline, CDR1 is LNHNV and CDR2 is YYDKDF (reference sequence). V was shortened by 0 bases and J by 0 bases, with 3 bases between the two germline ends. The length of the CDR3 is 14 residues. As DNA, the CDR3 is TGTGCCACCAGCAGAGAAATTAGCAATCAGCCCCAGCATTTT. Amino acids: CATSREISNQPQHF.

This rearrangement joins TRBV11-2 to TRBJ1-6; D gene ambiguous. V lost 5 bases and J lost 12, with 8 bases in between. Germline V lookup: CDR1 SGHAT, CDR2 FQNNGV. The CDR3 loop spans 11 amino acids. CDR3: CASSPSGPLHF. CDR3 coding DNA: TGTGCCAGCAGCCCCAGTGGACCCCTCCACTTT.

The chain combines TRBV7-2 with TRBJ2-5; possibly TRBD2 for D (5 bases). There are 14 residues in the CDR3. The germline CDR1 and CDR2 sequences are SGHTA and FQGNSA. Trimming left V 1 base short and J 4 bases short, with 10 bases between. The DNA for the CDR3 is TGTGCCAGCAGCTTAGGCAGGCTAGCAGAGACCCAGTACTTC. It specifies CASSLGRLAETQYF.

The chain recombines TRBV6-5 with TRBJ1-6; D unclear. This CDR3 is built from 11 residues. Trimming took off 10 bases at V and 7 bases at J, with 8 bases between the two ends. CDR1 is MNHEY and CDR2 is SVGAGI in the germline V gene. CDR3: CATASNSPLHF. The CDR3 coding sequence is TGTGCCACCGCCTCAAATTCACCCCTCCACTTT.

The rearrangement links TRBV4-1 to TRBJ1-3, with a tentative D call TRBD1 (5 bases). This CDR3 region has 14 residues. Germline V CDR1 and CDR2: MGHRA, YSYEKL. The germline V and J ends were trimmed by 1 base and 9 bases, with 13 bases remaining between them. The CDR3 region has the DNA TGCGCCAGCAGCCAAGGGCCTTTGGGGGGCACCATATATTTT. Encoded protein: CASSQGPLGGTIYF.

The CDR3 spells CASSLIAAGDTYGYTF. The CDR3 nucleotides are TGTGCCAGCAGCTTAATAGCCGCAGGTGACACCTATGGCTACACCTTC. The chain is built from TRBV7-9 and TRBJ1-2; D is ambiguous. This CDR3 has 16 residues. Trimming stripped 2 bases from V and 4 bases from J, with 17 bases between. Looked up from germline, CDR1 is SEHNR and CDR2 is FQNEAQ (reference sequence).

This chain links TRBV6-6 with TRBJ2-7, with TRBD2 matching over 13 bases. V lost 5 bases, J lost 1 base, and 8 bases stayed unmatched. The germline V gene has CDR1 MNHNY and CDR2 SVGAGI (reference sequence). This CDR3 contains 17 residues. CDR3 nucleotide sequence: TGTGCCAGCAGTCGACTAGCGGGGGGATCCGGTTCCTACGAGCAGTACTTC. This encodes CASSRLAGGSGSYEQYF.

The chain joins TRBV6-6 to TRBJ1-4; D is uncertain. The CDR3 contains 14 residues. Germline CDR1 is MNHNY and CDR2 is SVGAGI (reference sequence). With 5 bases removed from V and 3 bases from J, the gap between germline ends came to 10 bases. The CDR3 DNA follows: TGTGCCAGCAGTGGCGGGGTTTCTAATGAAAAACTGTTTTTT. This translates into CASSGGVSNEKLFF.

V gene TRBV5-1 combines with J gene TRBJ2-7, with TRBD1 matching over 7 bases. This CDR3 region has 14 residues. The germline V gene encodes CDR1 SGHRS and CDR2 YFSETQ. The V and J ends lost 4 bases and 3 bases, in that order; junction bases with no gene match: 7. CDR3 residues: CASSQTTGIYEQYF. The CDR3, as DNA: TGCGCCAGCAGCCAAACGACAGGGATCTACGAGCAGTACTTC.

A single count supports this clone. The chain couples TRBV11-2 to TRBJ1-2; tentatively, D is TRBD1 (5 bases). Germline V gene sequence: CDR1 SGHAT, CDR2 FQNNGV. The CDR3 spans 15 residues. The V end lost 0 bases, the J end lost 1 base, and 9 bases lay between the germline ends. CDR3 loop: CASSLEGVFNYGYTF. The CDR3 region has the DNA TGTGCCAGCAGCTTAGAAGGGGTTTTTAACTATGGCTACACCTTC.

The chain employs TRBV6-2 or TRBV6-3 and TRBJ2-1, with 9 bases aligning to TRBD1. Trimming removed 2 bases from V and 5 bases from J; junction bases left unmatched: 4. This CDR3 contains 15 residues. Germline lookup yields CDR1 MNHEY and CDR2 SVGEGT. In nucleotides, the CDR3 is TGTGCCAGCAGTTACGAGGGACAGGGCGACAATGAGCAGTTCTTC. This gives the protein CASSYEGQGDNEQFF.

This chain links TRBV2 with TRBJ1-2; possibly TRBD1 for D (5 bases). The CDR3 covers 13 residues. V lost 4 bases and J lost 1, with 7 bases in between. CDR1 and CDR2 from the germline V gene are SNHLY and FYNNEI. CDR3 protein: CASSGQINYGYTF. CDR3 sequence (DNA): TGTGCCAGCAGTGGACAGATTAACTATGGCTACACCTTC. The entire variable domain, with the rest obtained from reference TRBV2 and TRBJ1-2, is as follows: EPEVTQTPSHQVTQMGQEVILRCVPISNHLYFYWYRQILGQKVEFLVSFYNNEISEKSEIFDDQFSVERPDGSNFTLKIRSTKLEDSAMYFCASSGQINYGYTFGSGTRLTVV.

This chain connects TRBV7-9 to TRBJ2-3; D possibly corresponds to TRBD2 (6 bases). Trimming stripped 5 bases from V and 5 bases from J, with 17 bases between. This CDR3 is built from 15 residues. Germline CDR1 is SEHNR and CDR2 is FQNEAQ (reference sequence). The CDR3 sequence is CASSRDSGGGDTQYF. The CDR3 DNA follows: TGTGCCAGCAGCCGGGACTCCGGGGGAGGAGATACGCAGTATTTT.

This clone was recorded once. The chain recombines TRBV5-1 with TRBJ1-6, with D tentatively TRBD1 (5 bases). The V gene's germline CDR1 is SGHRS and CDR2 YFSETQ. The CDR3 loop spans 14 amino acids. The V and J ends lost 4 bases and 13 bases respectively, with 18 bases between them. The CDR3 region has the DNA TGCGCCAGCAGCGCGGGACGCGCAGACAACCCCCTCCACTTT. Translated: CASSAGRADNPLHF. The whole variable domain, filled in from reference TRBV5-1 and TRBJ1-6, reads KAGVTQTPRYLIKTRGQQVTLSCSPISGHRSVSWYQQTPGQGLQFLFEYFSETQRNKGNFPGRFSGRQFSNSRSEMNVSTLELGDSALYLCASSAGRADNPLHFGNGTRLTVT.

Notes on this clone: This sample also contains other DNA sequences that code for the same CDR3. J is TRBJ2-7 and V is TRBV6-5; TRBD1 aligns across 9 bases. Per germline, CDR1 MNHEY and CDR2 SVGAGI. The CDR3 consists of 13 residues. Trimming at V came to 9 bases and at J to 2 bases, leaving 5 bases not matched to a gene. The CDR3 reads CASSRDRAYEQYF. CDR3 in DNA: TGTGCCAGTTCCCGGGACAGGGCCTACGAGCAGTACTTC.

The chain recombines TRBV11-2 with TRBJ1-2, with D hard to call. This CDR3 spans 15 amino acids. V lost 0 bases to trimming and J lost 4 bases, with 12 bases between them. Germline loops: CDR1 SGHAT, CDR2 FQNNGV. The CDR3 sequence: CASSLDGRPVYGYTF. The CDR3 region has the DNA TGTGCCAGCAGCTTAGATGGTCGTCCCGTCTATGGCTACACCTTC.

V usage is TRBV28 and J usage is TRBJ1-4; weak D call: TRBD1 (5 bases). The CDR3 extends over 17 amino acids. Germline-derived CDR1 and CDR2 are MDHEN and SYDVKM. Trimming shortened V by 5 bases and J by 0 bases, and 16 bases separated the two germline ends. The CDR3 region has the DNA TGTGCCAGCAGTCCCCCAAGACAGTTTGCAACTAATGAAAAACTGTTTTTT. Its translation is CASSPPRQFATNEKLFF.

The rearrangement links TRBV12-3 or TRBV12-4 to TRBJ1-1; D ambiguous. The CDR3 is 12 residues long. Trimming removed 10 bases from V and 1 base from J, with 10 bases in between. CDR3 sequence reads: CATTRGNTEAFF. The DNA for the CDR3 is TGTGCCACCACTCGGGGGAACACTGAAGCTTTCTTT.

The gene calls are TRBV7-8 and TRBJ1-4; a weak D match, TRBD1 (6 bases). This CDR3 spans 16 amino acids. Trimming removed 0 bases at V and 7 bases at J, with 15 bases between. Per germline, CDR1 SGHVS and CDR2 FQNEAQ. The CDR3 spells CASSLAGRGIGEKLFF. CDR3 DNA sequence: TGTGCCAGCAGCTTAGCGGGGAGGGGGATCGGTGAAAAACTGTTTTTT.

V usage is TRBV23-1 and J usage is TRBJ2-2; the D gene is possibly TRBD1 (5 bases). TRBV23-1 is an ORF for which the function is uncertain. The CDR3 length is 15 residues. The V and J ends lost 4 bases and 2 bases respectively, with 11 bases between them. The CDR3 sequence is CASSLPGPNTGELFF. The CDR3 coding sequence is TGCGCCAGCAGTCTGCCAGGGCCCAACACCGGGGAGCTGTTTTTT.

The V gene is TRBV2, the J gene TRBJ1-5; TRBD1 matches at 8 bases. CDR3 length: 15 amino acids. Germline CDR1 SNHLY, CDR2 FYNNEI. Germline trimming cut 6 bases from V and 1 base from J; bases unmatched to any gene: 5. The CDR3 spells CASRTGGASNQPQHF. For the CDR3, the DNA is TGTGCCAGCAGAACAGGGGGGGCGAGCAATCAGCCCCAGCATTTT. Looking up the rest from reference TRBV2 and TRBJ1-5 gives the full variable domain: EPEVTQTPSHQVTQMGQEVILRCVPISNHLYFYWYRQILGQKVEFLVSFYNNEISEKSEIFDDQFSVERPDGSNFTLKIRSTKLEDSAMYFCASRTGGASNQPQHFGDGTRLSIL.